The clone carrying this T cell receptor beta chain was detected only a few times. Its target is not known. The source of the sample is a study of T cells in Graves' hyperthyroidism and ophthalmopathy. Across the whole study: Peripheral blood samples were taken at initial diagnosis, prior to any treatment. Overall study results and limits: Ophthalmopathy prediction by the model preceded onset by a median about 6.5 months. Ophthalmopathy was told apart from stable hyperthyroidism by a 13 V-J model.

The CDR3 totals 11 residues. The germline gives CDR1 SGHTA, CDR2 FQGNSA. The germline V and J ends were trimmed by 3 bases and 11 bases, with 10 bases remaining between them. Amplification of TCR beta CDR3 regions was performed using RNA transcripts as template. The HTBI primer set was used in a first-round RT-PCR of the TCR CDR3. TCRdb reprocessed the multiplex PCR reads via MiXCR and lists one record per CDR3 protein. This table holds 490,000 or so distinct CDR3 sequences, around a fifth found once. Fresh peripheral blood, approximately 9.7 ml, was the source of the PBMCs. The source of this sequence is a woman aged 70 to 79 with Graves' ophthalmopathy. The sequenced sample consisted of blood. The V and J genes are TRBV7-2 and TRBJ1-1, with unresolved D. The CDR3 nucleotides are TGTGCCAGCAGCTTGAACCGCGCGGCTTTCTTT. This codes for CASSLNRAAFF.